This TCR beta chain appears in the sequencing data of a study of blood T cells in healthy people across ages. The study's findings and limits: TCR beta diversity per million T cells fell roughly linearly with age. A strong correlation was found between TCR beta diversity and the percentage of naive T cells.

Isolation recovered at least 7 million PBMCs from every sample. V gave up 1 base and J gave up 7 bases, with 11 bases separating them. Germline loops: CDR1 MGHDK, CDR2 SYGVNS. The CDR3 length is 14 residues. As for this clonotype: Its antigen remains unidentified.

Through a sample-barcoded 5' primer and a J-beta primer mix, a second PCR was run for roughly 6 to 11 cycles. Every cDNA molecule bore a tag from a template-switch adaptor containing 12 random nucleotides. TCRdb redid the calling of the 5' RACE reads with MiXCR, one entry per CDR3 protein. The sample records around 1,500,000 distinct CDR3 sequences, about 43% being singletons. The rearrangement links TRBV25-1 to TRBJ2-1, with D possibly being TRBD1 or TRBD2 (5 bases each). The clonotype originates from a woman aged 18-35 years in good health. Source material: blood. The CDR3 loop is CASSESWGRNEQFF. CDR3 DNA sequence: TGTGCCAGCAGTGAATCCTGGGGGAGAAATGAGCAGTTCTTC.